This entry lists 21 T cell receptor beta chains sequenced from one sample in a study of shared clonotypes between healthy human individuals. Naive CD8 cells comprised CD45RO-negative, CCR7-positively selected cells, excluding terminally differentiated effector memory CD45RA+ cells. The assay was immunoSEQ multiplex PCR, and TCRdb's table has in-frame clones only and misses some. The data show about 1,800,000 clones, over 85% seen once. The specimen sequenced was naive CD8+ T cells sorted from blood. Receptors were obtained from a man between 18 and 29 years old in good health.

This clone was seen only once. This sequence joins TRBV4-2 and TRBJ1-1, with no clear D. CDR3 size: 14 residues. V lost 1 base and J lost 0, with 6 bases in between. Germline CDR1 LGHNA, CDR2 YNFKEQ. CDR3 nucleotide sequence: TGTGCCAGCAGCCAAGGGCAGCTGAACACTGAAGCTTTCTTT. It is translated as CASSQGQLNTEAFF.

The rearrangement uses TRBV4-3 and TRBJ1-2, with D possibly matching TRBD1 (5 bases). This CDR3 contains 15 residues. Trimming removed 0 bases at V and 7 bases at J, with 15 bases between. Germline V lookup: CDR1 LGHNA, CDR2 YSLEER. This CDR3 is CASSQDRRGEGGYTF. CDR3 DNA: TGCGCCAGCAGCCAAGATAGAAGGGGAGAAGGTGGCTACACCTTC.

The CDR3 DNA reads as TGTGCCAGTAGTATATCGGACAGCCCGAACACTGAAGCTTTCTTT. This gives the protein CASSISDSPNTEAFF. The chain recombines TRBV19 with TRBJ1-1; tentative D call: TRBD1 (6 bases). The CDR3 consists of 15 residues. CDR1 is LNHDA and CDR2 is SQIVND in the germline V gene (reference sequence). The V and J ends lost 2 bases and 1 base respectively, with 11 bases between them.

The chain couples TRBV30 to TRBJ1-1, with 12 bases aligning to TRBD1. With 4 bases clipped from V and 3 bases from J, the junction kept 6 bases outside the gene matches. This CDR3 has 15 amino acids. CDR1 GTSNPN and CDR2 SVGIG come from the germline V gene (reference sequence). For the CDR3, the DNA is TGTGCCTGGACCTCGGGACAGGGGGCTTACACTGAAGCTTTCTTT. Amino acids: CAWTSGQGAYTEAFF.

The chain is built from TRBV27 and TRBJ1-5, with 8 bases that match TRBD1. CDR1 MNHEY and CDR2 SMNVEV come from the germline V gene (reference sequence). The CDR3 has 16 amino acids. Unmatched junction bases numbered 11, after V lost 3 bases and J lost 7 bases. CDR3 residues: CASSLTGEGGLQPQHF. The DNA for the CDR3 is TGTGCCAGCAGTTTGACAGGGGAAGGGGGCTTGCAGCCCCAGCATTTT.

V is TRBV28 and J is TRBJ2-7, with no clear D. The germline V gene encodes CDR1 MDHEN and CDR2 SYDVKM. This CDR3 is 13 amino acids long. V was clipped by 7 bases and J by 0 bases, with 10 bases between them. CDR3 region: CASTGSSSYEQYF. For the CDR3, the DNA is TGTGCCAGCACGGGCTCCTCCTCCTACGAGCAGTACTTC.

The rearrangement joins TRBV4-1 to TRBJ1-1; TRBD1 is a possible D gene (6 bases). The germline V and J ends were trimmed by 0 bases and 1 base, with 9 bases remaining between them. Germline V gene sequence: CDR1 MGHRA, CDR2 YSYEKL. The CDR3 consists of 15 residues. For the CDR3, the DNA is TGCGCCAGCAGCCAAGATCGCAGGGGGAACACTGAAGCTTTCTTT. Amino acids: CASSQDRRGNTEAFF.

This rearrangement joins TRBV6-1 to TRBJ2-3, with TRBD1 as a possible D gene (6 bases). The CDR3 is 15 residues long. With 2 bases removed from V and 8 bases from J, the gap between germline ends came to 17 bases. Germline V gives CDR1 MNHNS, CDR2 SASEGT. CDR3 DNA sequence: TGTGCCAGCAGTGAAACAGGGATGTCTAGCCCTACGCAGTATTTT. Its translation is CASSETGMSSPTQYF.

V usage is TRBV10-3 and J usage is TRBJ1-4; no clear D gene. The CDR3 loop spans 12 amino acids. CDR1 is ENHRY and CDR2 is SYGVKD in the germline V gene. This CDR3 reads CVPRGGYEKLFF. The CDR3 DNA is TGTGTACCTCGGGGAGGGTATGAAAAACTGTTTTTT.

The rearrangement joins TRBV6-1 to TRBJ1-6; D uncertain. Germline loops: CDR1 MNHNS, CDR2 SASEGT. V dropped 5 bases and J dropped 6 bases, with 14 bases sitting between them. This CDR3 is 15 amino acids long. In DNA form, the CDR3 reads TGTGCCAGCAGTATTTGGTTTGACCCTAATTCACCCCTCCACTTT. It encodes CASSIWFDPNSPLHF.

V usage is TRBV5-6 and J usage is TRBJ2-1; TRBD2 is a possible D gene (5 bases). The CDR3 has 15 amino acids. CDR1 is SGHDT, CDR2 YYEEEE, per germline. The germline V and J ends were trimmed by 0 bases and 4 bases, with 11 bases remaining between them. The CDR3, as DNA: TGTGCCAGCAGCTTGGATGGGAGATGGTACAATGAGCAGTTCTTC. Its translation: CASSLDGRWYNEQFF.

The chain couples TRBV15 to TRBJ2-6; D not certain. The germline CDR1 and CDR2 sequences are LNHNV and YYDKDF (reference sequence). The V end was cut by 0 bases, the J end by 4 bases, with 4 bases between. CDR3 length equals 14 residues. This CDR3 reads CATSRDLGANVLTF. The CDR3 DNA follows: TGTGCCACCAGCAGAGATCTGGGGGCCAACGTCCTGACTTTC.

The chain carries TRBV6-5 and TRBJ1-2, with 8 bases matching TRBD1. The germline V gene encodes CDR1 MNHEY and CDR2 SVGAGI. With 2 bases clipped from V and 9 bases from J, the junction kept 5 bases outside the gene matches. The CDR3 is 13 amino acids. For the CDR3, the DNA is TGTGCCAGCAGTTACGGACAGGGTAATAGCTACACCTTC. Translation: CASSYGQGNSYTF.

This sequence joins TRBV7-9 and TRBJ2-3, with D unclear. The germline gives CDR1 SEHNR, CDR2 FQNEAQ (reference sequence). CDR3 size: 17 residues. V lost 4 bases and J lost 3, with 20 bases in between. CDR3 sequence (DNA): TGTGCCAGCAGCTCCACGAGGACGCCCCCTTTTACAGATACGCAGTATTTT. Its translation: CASSSTRTPPFTDTQYF.

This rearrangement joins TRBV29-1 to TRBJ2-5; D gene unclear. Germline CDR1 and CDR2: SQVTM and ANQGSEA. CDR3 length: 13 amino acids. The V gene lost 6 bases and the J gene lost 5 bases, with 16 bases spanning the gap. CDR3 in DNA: TGCAGCGTCCTCAGTGTATCAAAGGAGACCCAGTACTTC. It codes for CSVLSVSKETQYF.

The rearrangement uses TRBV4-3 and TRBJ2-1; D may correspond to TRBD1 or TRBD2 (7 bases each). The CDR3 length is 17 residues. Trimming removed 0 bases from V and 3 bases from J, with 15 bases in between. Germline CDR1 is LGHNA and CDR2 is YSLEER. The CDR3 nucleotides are TGCGCCAGCAGCCAAGATCTCGGCAGGGGGGGCTACAATGAGCAGTTCTTC. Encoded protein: CASSQDLGRGGYNEQFF.

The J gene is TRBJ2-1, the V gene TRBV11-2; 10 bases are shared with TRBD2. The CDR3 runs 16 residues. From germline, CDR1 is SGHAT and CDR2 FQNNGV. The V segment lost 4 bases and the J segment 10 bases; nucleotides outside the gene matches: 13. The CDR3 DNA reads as TGTGCCAGCAGCTCCCCCCTAGCGGGAGACCCCATGGAGCAGTTCTTC. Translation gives CASSSPLAGDPMEQFF.

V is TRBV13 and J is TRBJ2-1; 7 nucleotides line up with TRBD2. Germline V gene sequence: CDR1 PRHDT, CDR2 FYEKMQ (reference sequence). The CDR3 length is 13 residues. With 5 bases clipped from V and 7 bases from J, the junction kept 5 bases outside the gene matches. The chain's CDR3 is CASSPRGGNEQFF. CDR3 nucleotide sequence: TGTGCCAGCAGCCCAAGGGGAGGGAATGAGCAGTTCTTC. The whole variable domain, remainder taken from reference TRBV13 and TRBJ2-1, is AAGVIQSPRHLIKEKRETATLKCYPIPRHDTVYWYQQGPGQDPQFLISFYEKMQSDKGSIPDRFSAQQFSDYHSELNMSSLELGDSALYFCASSPRGGNEQFFGPGTRLTVL.

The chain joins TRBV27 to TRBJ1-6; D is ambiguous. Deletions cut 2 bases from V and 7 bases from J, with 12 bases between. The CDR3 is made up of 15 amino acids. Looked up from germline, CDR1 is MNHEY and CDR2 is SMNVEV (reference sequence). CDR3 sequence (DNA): TGTGCCAGCAGTTTAGATTTCGTTGGGAATTCACCCCTCCACTTT. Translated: CASSLDFVGNSPLHF.

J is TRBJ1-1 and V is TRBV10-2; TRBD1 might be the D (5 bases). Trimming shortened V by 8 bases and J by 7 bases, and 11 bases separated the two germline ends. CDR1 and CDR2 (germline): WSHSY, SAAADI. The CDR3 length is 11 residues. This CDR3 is CASEGDSEAFF. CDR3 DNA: TGCGCCAGCGAGGGAGACAGTGAAGCTTTCTTT.

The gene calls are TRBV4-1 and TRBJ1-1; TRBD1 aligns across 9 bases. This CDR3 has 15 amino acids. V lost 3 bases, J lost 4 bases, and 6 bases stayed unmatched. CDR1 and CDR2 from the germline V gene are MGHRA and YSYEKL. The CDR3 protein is CASSQDRGRGTEAFF. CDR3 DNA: TGCGCCAGCAGCCAGGACAGGGGCCGGGGCACTGAAGCTTTCTTT.